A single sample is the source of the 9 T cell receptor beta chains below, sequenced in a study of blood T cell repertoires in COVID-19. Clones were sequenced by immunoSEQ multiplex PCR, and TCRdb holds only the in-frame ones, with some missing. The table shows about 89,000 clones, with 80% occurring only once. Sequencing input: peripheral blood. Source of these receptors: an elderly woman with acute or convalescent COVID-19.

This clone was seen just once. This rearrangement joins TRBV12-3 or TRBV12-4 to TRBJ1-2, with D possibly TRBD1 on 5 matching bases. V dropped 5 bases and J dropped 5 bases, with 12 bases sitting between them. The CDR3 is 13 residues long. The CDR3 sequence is CASSPLDSYGYTF. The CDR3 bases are TGTGCCAGCAGTCCCCTCGACAGTTATGGCTACACCTTC.

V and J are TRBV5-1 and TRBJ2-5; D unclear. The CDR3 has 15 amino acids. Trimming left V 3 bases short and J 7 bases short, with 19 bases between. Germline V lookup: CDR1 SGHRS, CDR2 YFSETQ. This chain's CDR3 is CASSSNPGAGGTQYF. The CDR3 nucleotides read TGCGCCAGCAGCTCGAACCCCGGTGCCGGCGGGACCCAGTACTTC.

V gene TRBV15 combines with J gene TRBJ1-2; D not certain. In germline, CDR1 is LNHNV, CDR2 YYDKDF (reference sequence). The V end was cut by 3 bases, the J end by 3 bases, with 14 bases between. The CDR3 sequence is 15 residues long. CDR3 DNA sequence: TGTGCCACCAGCAGGAGCGGAGGAAGAGACTATGGCTACACCTTC. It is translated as CATSRSGGRDYGYTF.

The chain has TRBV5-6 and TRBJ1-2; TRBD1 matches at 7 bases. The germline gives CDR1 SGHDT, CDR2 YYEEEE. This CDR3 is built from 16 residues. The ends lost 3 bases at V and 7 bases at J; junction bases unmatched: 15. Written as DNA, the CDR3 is TGTGCCAGCAGCTCTGAGAGTAGGGGACAGAGAGGTGGCTACACCTTC. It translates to CASSSESRGQRGGYTF.

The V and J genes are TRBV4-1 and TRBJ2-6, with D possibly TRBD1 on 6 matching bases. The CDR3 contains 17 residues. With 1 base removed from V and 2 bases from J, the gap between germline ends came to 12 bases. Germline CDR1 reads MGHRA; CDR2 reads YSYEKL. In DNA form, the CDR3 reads TGCGCCAGCAGCCAAGGACAGGAGACGACTGGGGCCAACGTCCTGACTTTC. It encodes CASSQGQETTGANVLTF.

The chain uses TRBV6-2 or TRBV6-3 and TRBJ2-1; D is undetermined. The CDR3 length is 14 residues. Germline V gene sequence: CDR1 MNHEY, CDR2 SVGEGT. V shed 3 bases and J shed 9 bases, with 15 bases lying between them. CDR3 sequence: CASSYLTPSGEQFF. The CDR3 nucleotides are TGTGCCAGCAGTTATCTCACGCCCTCAGGTGAGCAGTTCTTC.

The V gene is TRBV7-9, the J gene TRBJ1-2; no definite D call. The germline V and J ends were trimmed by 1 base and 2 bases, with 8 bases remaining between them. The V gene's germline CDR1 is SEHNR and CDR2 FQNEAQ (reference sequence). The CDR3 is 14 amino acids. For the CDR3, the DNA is TGTGCCAGCAGCTTAGTGTCGGAGAACTATGGCTACACCTTC. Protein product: CASSLVSENYGYTF.

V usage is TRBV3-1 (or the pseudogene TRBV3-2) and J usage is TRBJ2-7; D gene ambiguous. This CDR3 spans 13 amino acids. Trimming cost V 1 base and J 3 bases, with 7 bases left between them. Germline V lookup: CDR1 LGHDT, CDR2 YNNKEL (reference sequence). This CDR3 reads CASSQVGLYEQYF. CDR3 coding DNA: TGTGCCAGCAGCCAAGTTGGCCTCTACGAGCAGTACTTC.

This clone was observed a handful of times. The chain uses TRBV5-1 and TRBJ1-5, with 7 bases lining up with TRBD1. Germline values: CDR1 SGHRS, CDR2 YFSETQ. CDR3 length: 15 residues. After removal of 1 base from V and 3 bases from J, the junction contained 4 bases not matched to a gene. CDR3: CASSLFGQANQPQHF. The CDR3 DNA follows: TGCGCCAGCAGCTTGTTCGGACAGGCCAATCAGCCCCAGCATTTT.